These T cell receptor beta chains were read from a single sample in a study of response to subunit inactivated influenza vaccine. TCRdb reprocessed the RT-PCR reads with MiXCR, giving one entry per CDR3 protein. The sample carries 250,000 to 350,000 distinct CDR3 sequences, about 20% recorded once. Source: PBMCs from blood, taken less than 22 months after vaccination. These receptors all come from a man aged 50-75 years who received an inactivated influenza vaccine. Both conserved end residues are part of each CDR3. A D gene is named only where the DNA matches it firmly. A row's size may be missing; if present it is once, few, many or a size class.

CDR3nt: TGTGCCAGCAGCCAAGAAGTATCTAACTATGGCTACACCTTC; CDR3aa: CASSQEVSNYGYTF; d_gene: .; j_gene: TRBJ1-2; abundance: medium-sized; v_gene: TRBV3-1
CDR3nt: TGTGCCAGCAGTTTATTTCTAACGCCCGGGGTGGATCAGCCCCAGCATTTT; CDR3aa: CASSLFLTPGVDQPQHF; d_gene: .; j_gene: TRBJ1-5; abundance: few; v_gene: TRBV28
CDR3nt: TGTGCCAGCAGTGAAGGACAGGGCGCATGGGGCTACACCTTC; CDR3aa: CASSEGQGAWGYTF; d_gene: TRBD1; j_gene: TRBJ1-2; abundance: many; v_gene: TRBV25-1
CDR3nt: TGTGCCACCCAAAGCAGCGTTAGCTCCTACAATGAGCAGTTCTTC; CDR3aa: CATQSSVSSYNEQFF; d_gene: .; j_gene: TRBJ2-1; abundance: few; v_gene: TRBV24-1
CDR3nt: TGTGCCAGCAGCGTAGCGGGAGTGGGCACAGATACGCAGTATTTT; CDR3aa: CASSVAGVGTDTQYF; d_gene: .; j_gene: TRBJ2-3; abundance: .; v_gene: TRBV9
CDR3nt: TGTGCCAGCTTTAGGGGAGGTACGGGGAGCTCCTACGAGCAGTACTTC; CDR3aa: CASFRGGTGSSYEQYF; d_gene: .; j_gene: TRBJ2-7; abundance: few; v_gene: TRBV7-8
CDR3nt: TGTGCCAGTCGACTAGGAGGCACAGATACGCAGTATTTT; CDR3aa: CASRLGGTDTQYF; d_gene: .; j_gene: TRBJ2-3; abundance: .; v_gene: TRBV19
CDR3nt: TGTGCCAGCAGGGGCACGCGGTATTCGATCACTGAAGCTTTCTTT; CDR3aa: CASRGTRYSITEAFF; d_gene: .; j_gene: TRBJ1-1; abundance: .; v_gene: TRBV11-2
CDR3nt: TGCAGTGCTAGAGTCGGGTCTGGTGGAAACACCATATATTTT; CDR3aa: CSARVGSGGNTIYF; d_gene: .; j_gene: TRBJ1-3; abundance: few; v_gene: TRBV20-1
CDR3nt: TGTGCCAGCAGTTCAAACTCCTACGAGCAGTACTTC; CDR3aa: CASSSNSYEQYF; d_gene: .; j_gene: TRBJ2-7; abundance: .; v_gene: TRBV28
CDR3nt: TGTGCCAGCAGCTTACGACTAGCGGGGGTTCAAGAGACCCAGTACTTC; CDR3aa: CASSLRLAGVQETQYF; d_gene: TRBD2; j_gene: TRBJ2-5; abundance: .; v_gene: TRBV5-6
CDR3nt: TGTGCCAGCAGTTACTCGAGCTGGTTGCGGGAGGCCAACTACGAGCAGTACTTC; CDR3aa: CASSYSSWLREANYEQYF; d_gene: TRBD2; j_gene: TRBJ2-7; abundance: few; v_gene: TRBV6-5
CDR3nt: TGTGCCAGCAGTACGGTATCGAACACTGAAGCTTTCTTT; CDR3aa: CASSTVSNTEAFF; d_gene: .; j_gene: TRBJ1-1; abundance: .; v_gene: TRBV6-6
CDR3nt: TGTGCCAGCAGTTCCCCCGGGCGCGGAGAGCAGTACTTC; CDR3aa: CASSSPGRGEQYF; d_gene: .; j_gene: TRBJ2-7; abundance: .; v_gene: TRBV28
CDR3nt: TGCGCCAGCAGCTTGGGATCTAGCACAGATACGCAGTATTTT; CDR3aa: CASSLGSSTDTQYF; d_gene: .; j_gene: TRBJ2-3; abundance: few; v_gene: TRBV5-1
CDR3nt: TGTGCCAGCAAACCGACAGGGGGTAGCAATCAGCCCCAGCATTTT; CDR3aa: CASKPTGGSNQPQHF; d_gene: TRBD1; j_gene: TRBJ1-5; abundance: .; v_gene: TRBV6-1
CDR3nt: TGTGCCAGCAGCGTAGGGGTGTCGCCGAGATCACCCCTCCACTTT; CDR3aa: CASSVGVSPRSPLHF; d_gene: .; j_gene: TRBJ1-6; abundance: few; v_gene: TRBV9